The next 24 T cell receptor beta chains were all read from a single sample in a study of shared clonotypes between healthy human individuals. The naive CD8 fraction comprised CD45RO-negative cells positively selected for CCR7 and excluded terminally differentiated effector memory CD45RA+ cells. Assay used: immunoSEQ multiplex PCR; TCRdb lists only in-frame clones, some missing. The data contain fewer than 1 million clones, roughly 96% of them singletons. The sample taken for sequencing was naive CD8+ T cells sorted from blood. These receptors were obtained from a man younger than 45 in good health.

This clone was observed a few times. The chain has TRBV5-1 and TRBJ1-1; D not certain. Germline V CDR1 and CDR2: SGHRS, YFSETQ. V gave up 1 base and J gave up 3 bases, with 13 bases separating them. The CDR3 runs 15 residues. The CDR3 reads CASSLSVLADTEAFF. For the CDR3, the DNA is TGCGCCAGCAGCTTGTCTGTCCTAGCGGACACTGAAGCTTTCTTT.

V gene TRBV4-1 combines with J gene TRBJ2-5, with TRBD2 identical over 7 bases. V was clipped by 4 bases and J by 7 bases; unmatched bases: 6. The CDR3 covers 13 residues. Germline CDR1 MGHRA, CDR2 YSYEKL. CDR3 DNA: TGCGCCAGCAGCCCCGGACTAGGCGGGACCCAGTACTTC. This gives the protein CASSPGLGGTQYF.

The V call is TRBV6-5, the J call TRBJ2-7, with 8 bases lining up with TRBD2. The CDR3 totals 14 residues. Germline V gives CDR1 MNHEY, CDR2 SVGAGI. J gave up 2 bases and V 7 bases, and 7 bases lay outside the gene matches. The CDR3, as DNA: TGTGCCAGCACTTCGACTAGCGTACCCTACGAGCAGTACTTC. Its translation: CASTSTSVPYEQYF.

Comment on this clone: This specimen includes other DNA sequences encoding the same CDR3. The gene calls are TRBV7-9 and TRBJ1-1; TRBD1 aligns across 7 bases. The CDR3 spans 14 residues. Germline V gene sequence: CDR1 SEHNR, CDR2 FQNEAQ (reference sequence). V shed 1 base and J 1 base; nucleotides not matched to a gene: 0. CDR3 sequence reads: CASSLGQGNTEAFF. The CDR3 region has the DNA TGTGCCAGCAGCTTAGGACAGGGGAACACTGAAGCTTTCTTT.

Notes on this clone: This sample also contains other DNA sequences that code for the same CDR3. The rearrangement uses TRBV7-9 and TRBJ2-7; 11 bases are a match to TRBD2. V dropped 3 bases and J dropped 2; count of bases not matched to a gene: 0. The CDR3 contains 14 residues. Germline CDR1 reads SEHNR; CDR2 reads FQNEAQ (reference sequence). In DNA form, the CDR3 reads TGTGCCAGCAGCTTGGGACTAGCGGCCTACGAGCAGTACTTC. Its translation: CASSLGLAAYEQYF.

This clone was detected once. J is TRBJ1-5 and V is TRBV7-9; D is uncertain. V was pared by 2 bases and J by 1 base, with 6 bases between. There are 14 residues in the CDR3. CDR1 SEHNR and CDR2 FQNEAQ come from the germline V gene (reference sequence). The CDR3 loop reads CASSLIESNQPQHF. The DNA of the CDR3 is TGTGCCAGCAGCTTAATCGAGAGCAATCAGCCCCAGCATTTT.

V usage is TRBV29-1 and J usage is TRBJ2-1; D might be TRBD2 (5 bases). CDR1 and CDR2 (germline): SQVTM, ANQGSEA. Trimming removed 5 bases from V and 9 bases from J, with 17 bases in between. The CDR3 runs 13 residues. CDR3 sequence reads: CSVLGKFEGEQFF. The CDR3 DNA sequence: TGCAGCGTTCTCGGGAAGTTTGAAGGTGAGCAGTTCTTC.

V and J are TRBV9 and TRBJ1-2, with D hard to call. CDR1 is SGDLS and CDR2 is YYNGEE in the germline V gene. V gave up 3 bases and J gave up 4 bases, with 7 bases separating them. This CDR3 comprises 12 residues. The CDR3 reads CASSGGVYGYTF. The CDR3 region has the DNA TGTGCCAGCAGCGGTGGTGTCTATGGCTACACCTTC.

This chain connects TRBV7-2 to TRBJ2-1; D is possibly TRBD2 (5 bases). CDR1 is SGHTA, CDR2 FQGNSA, per germline. V shed 6 bases and J shed 0 bases, with 6 bases lying between them. This CDR3 comprises 13 residues. DNA of the CDR3: TGTGCCAGCAGGCTAGCCTCCTACAATGAGCAGTTCTTC. This encodes CASRLASYNEQFF.

This chain uses TRBV27 with TRBJ2-2, with D perhaps matching TRBD2 (5 bases). CDR1 and CDR2 (germline): MNHEY, SMNVEV (reference sequence). Trimming shortened V by 5 bases and J by 2 bases, and 15 bases separated the two germline ends. This CDR3 has 16 amino acids. CDR3 sequence reads: CASSPFWGVNTGELFF. CDR3 in DNA: TGTGCCAGCAGTCCGTTCTGGGGAGTAAACACCGGGGAGCTGTTTTTT.

The J gene is TRBJ1-2, the V gene TRBV9, with 7 bases fitting TRBD1. This CDR3 is built from 15 residues. CDR1 and CDR2 from the germline V gene are SGDLS and YYNGEE. With V trimmed by 0 bases and J by 11 bases, 13 bases remained unmatched. In nucleotides, the CDR3 is TGTGCCAGCAGCGTAGAAGTGGATGACAGGGAAGCATACACCTTC. Amino acid sequence: CASSVEVDDREAYTF.

This chain joins TRBV28 and TRBJ1-1; TRBD1 agrees at 9 bases. CDR3 length: 14 residues. Germline-derived CDR1 and CDR2 are MDHEN and SYDVKM. After removal of 3 bases from V and 7 bases from J, the junction contained 6 bases not matched to a gene. The CDR3, as DNA: TGTGCCAGCAGTTTGTACAGGGGGCGGGTTGAAGCTTTCTTT. Protein product: CASSLYRGRVEAFF.

The chain is built from TRBV7-9 and TRBJ2-2, with 10 bases lining up with TRBD1. V gave up 5 bases and J gave up 9 bases; unmatched junction bases: 12. Per germline, CDR1 SEHNR and CDR2 FQNEAQ (reference sequence). CDR3 size: 16 residues. CDR3 in amino acids: CASSQTRQGASWELFF. As DNA, the CDR3 is TGTGCCAGCAGCCAGACGAGACAGGGGGCAAGCTGGGAGCTGTTTTTT.

The rearrangement joins TRBV15 to TRBJ1-2, with D possibly matching TRBD1 (6 bases). The germline CDR1 and CDR2 sequences are LNHNV and YYDKDF (reference sequence). The V end lost 5 bases, the J end lost 4 bases, and 11 bases lay between the germline ends. The CDR3 extends over 13 amino acids. In nucleotides, the CDR3 is TGTGCCACCAGCTGGGCGGACAGCTATGGCTACACCTTC. Translated: CATSWADSYGYTF.

This clone was observed once. V usage is TRBV28 and J usage is TRBJ2-7, with D perhaps TRBD1 or TRBD2 (5 bases each). V was trimmed by 5 bases and J by 3 bases, leaving 14 bases between them. CDR1 MDHEN and CDR2 SYDVKM come from the germline V gene. CDR3 length: 14 amino acids. The CDR3 loop reads CASSNWDGVYEQYF. CDR3 bases: TGTGCCAGCAGTAATTGGGACGGCGTCTACGAGCAGTACTTC.

The chain recombines TRBV29-1 with TRBJ1-4; D is unresolved. This CDR3 is built from 10 residues. CDR1 and CDR2 from the germline V gene are SQVTM and ANQGSEA. V lost 5 bases and J 8 bases, leaving 6 bases between the germline ends. CDR3 coding DNA: TGCAGCGTTCACGGGGAAAAACTGTTTTTT. It is translated as CSVHGEKLFF.

CDR3 sequence reads: CASSLAGIAGDPQETQYF. Here the CDR3 DNA reads TGTGCCAGCAGCTTAGCGGGGATAGCGGGAGACCCACAAGAGACCCAGTACTTC. The genes are TRBV7-6 and TRBJ2-5, with 9 bases identical to TRBD2. The CDR3 runs to 18 residues. The V gene's germline CDR1 is SGHVS and CDR2 FNYEAQ. V was pared by 0 bases and J by 2 bases, with 10 bases of the junction left unmatched.

This clone came up once. V is TRBV7-9 and J is TRBJ2-7, with 8 bases fitting TRBD2. Per germline, CDR1 SEHNR and CDR2 FQNEAQ (reference sequence). V gave up 5 bases and J gave up 2 bases; unmatched junction bases: 8. There are 15 residues in the CDR3. The DNA for the CDR3 is TGTGCCAGCAGCGTACTAGCGGAGAAAACCTACGAGCAGTACTTC. Its protein product is CASSVLAEKTYEQYF.

This rearrangement joins TRBV4-1 to TRBJ1-5; D is uncertain. Germline-derived CDR1 and CDR2 are MGHRA and YSYEKL. The CDR3 loop spans 18 amino acids. Trimming took off 0 bases at V and 4 bases at J, with 19 bases between the two ends. The CDR3 region has the DNA TGCGCCAGCAGCCAAGACCCCCCCGGACGTCACTTGAATCAGCCCCAGCATTTT. Its translation: CASSQDPPGRHLNQPQHF.

This chain connects TRBV7-2 to TRBJ2-5; tentative D call: TRBD1 (6 bases). Germline CDR1 SGHTA, CDR2 FQGNSA. Trimming pared 4 bases from V and 1 base from J, leaving 10 bases between. CDR3 size: 14 residues. CDR3 loop: CASSSQGSQETQYF. The CDR3 nucleotides are TGTGCCAGCAGCTCACAGGGATCCCAAGAGACCCAGTACTTC.

This clone was found once. J is TRBJ2-1 and V is TRBV6-5; 10 bases align to TRBD2. Trimming took 4 bases from V and 5 from J; bases not matched to a gene: 5. The CDR3 totals 15 residues. The germline V gene has CDR1 MNHEY and CDR2 SVGAGI. The CDR3 coding sequence is TGTGCCAGCAGTTCACTTGGGACTAGCGACAATGAGCAGTTCTTC. Translation: CASSSLGTSDNEQFF.

This chain links TRBV28 with TRBJ2-2, with D maybe TRBD1 (5 bases). The CDR3 runs to 14 residues. Germline lookup yields CDR1 MDHEN and CDR2 SYDVKM. V was pared by 8 bases and J by 4 bases, with 14 bases between. The CDR3 nucleotides are TGTGCCAGCCTAGAGACAGACCCCACCGGGGAGCTGTTTTTT. This translates into CASLETDPTGELFF.

The gene calls are TRBV27 and TRBJ2-7; the match to TRBD2 covers 12 bases. Germline assignment: CDR1 MNHEY and CDR2 SMNVEV (reference sequence). CDR3 length: 16 amino acids. With V trimmed by 3 bases and J by 3 bases, 6 bases remained unmatched. The CDR3 loop is CASSLGPLAGGYEQYF. Here the CDR3 DNA reads TGTGCCAGCAGTTTGGGCCCACTAGCGGGGGGCTACGAGCAGTACTTC.

The rearrangement uses TRBV6-1 and TRBJ2-7; 8 nucleotides align to TRBD2. CDR1 MNHNS and CDR2 SASEGT come from the germline V gene. Trimming cost V 3 bases and J 4 bases; bases outside gene matches: 20. There are 19 residues in the CDR3. CDR3 DNA sequence: TGTGCCAGCAGTGAGCTTCGTATGGGACTAGTCGGGTTTTTTTACGAGCAGTACTTC. It translates to CASSELRMGLVGFFYEQYF.